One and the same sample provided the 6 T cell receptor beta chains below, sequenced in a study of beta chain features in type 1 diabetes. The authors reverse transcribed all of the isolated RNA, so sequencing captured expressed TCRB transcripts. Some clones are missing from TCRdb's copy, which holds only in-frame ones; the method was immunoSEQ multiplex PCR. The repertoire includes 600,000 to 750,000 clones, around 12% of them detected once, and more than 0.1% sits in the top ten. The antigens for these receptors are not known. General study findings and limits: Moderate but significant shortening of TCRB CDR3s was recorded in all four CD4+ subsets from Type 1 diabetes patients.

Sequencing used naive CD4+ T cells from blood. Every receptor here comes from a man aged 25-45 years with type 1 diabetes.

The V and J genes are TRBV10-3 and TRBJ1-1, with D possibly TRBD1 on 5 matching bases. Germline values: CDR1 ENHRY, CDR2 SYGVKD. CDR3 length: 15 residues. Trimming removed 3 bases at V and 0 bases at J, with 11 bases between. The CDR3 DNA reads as TGTGCCATCAGTGACAGGGAAGGCATGAACACTGAAGCTTTCTTT. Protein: CAISDREGMNTEAFF.

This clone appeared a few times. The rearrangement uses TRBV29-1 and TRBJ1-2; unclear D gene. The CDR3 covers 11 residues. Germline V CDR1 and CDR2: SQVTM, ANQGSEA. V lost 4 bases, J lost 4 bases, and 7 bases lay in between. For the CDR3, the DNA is TGCAGCGTTGGGATCATCTATGGCTACACCTTC. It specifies CSVGIIYGYTF.

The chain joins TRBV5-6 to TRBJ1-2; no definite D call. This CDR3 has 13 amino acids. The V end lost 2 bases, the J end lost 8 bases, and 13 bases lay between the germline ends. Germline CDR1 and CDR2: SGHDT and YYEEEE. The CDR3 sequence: CASSFGRLSGYTF. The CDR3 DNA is TGTGCCAGCAGCTTCGGACGGTTATCCGGCTACACCTTC.

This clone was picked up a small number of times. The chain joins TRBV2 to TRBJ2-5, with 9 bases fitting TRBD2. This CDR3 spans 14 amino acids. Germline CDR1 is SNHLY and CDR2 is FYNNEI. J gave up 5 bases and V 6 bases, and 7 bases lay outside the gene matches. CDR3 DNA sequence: TGTGCCAGCAGGACCCGCGGGGGGGCGGAGACCCAGTACTTC. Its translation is CASRTRGGAETQYF.

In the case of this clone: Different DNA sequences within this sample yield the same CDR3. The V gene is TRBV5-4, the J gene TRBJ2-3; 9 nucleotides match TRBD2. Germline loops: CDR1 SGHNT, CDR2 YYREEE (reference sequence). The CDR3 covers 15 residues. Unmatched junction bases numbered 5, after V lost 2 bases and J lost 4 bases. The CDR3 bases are TGTGCCAGCAGCTTTCCTGCGGGGGGGCCAGATACGCAGTATTTT. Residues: CASSFPAGGPDTQYF.

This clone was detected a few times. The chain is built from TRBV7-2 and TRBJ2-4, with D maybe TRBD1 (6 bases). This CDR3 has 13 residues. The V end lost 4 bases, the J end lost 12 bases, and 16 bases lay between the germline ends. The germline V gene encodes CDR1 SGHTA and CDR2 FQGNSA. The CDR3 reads CASSSRQVEDQYF. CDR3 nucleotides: TGTGCCAGCAGCTCCCGACAGGTGGAGGATCAGTACTTC.